Each of the 5 T cell receptor beta chains below was sequenced from the same sample in a study of T cells in Graves' hyperthyroidism and ophthalmopathy. Using RNA transcripts as the source, TCR beta CDR3 regions were amplified. Initially, a first-round RT-PCR of the TCR CDR3 employed the HTBI primer set. TCRdb analysed the multiplex PCR reads with MiXCR anew, one entry per CDR3 protein. This sample has fewer than 700,000 distinct CDR3 sequences; roughly 18% occur once, and the top ten carry roughly 15%. Material: blood. Source of these receptors: a woman aged 18-29 years with Graves' ophthalmopathy.

This rearrangement joins TRBV27 to TRBJ2-7; TRBD1 aligns across 7 bases. After removal of 6 bases from V and 3 bases from J, the junction contained 5 bases not matched to a gene. The V gene's germline CDR1 is MNHEY and CDR2 SMNVEV (reference sequence). This CDR3 is built from 13 residues. The CDR3 coding sequence is TGTGCCAGCAGACCCCGGGACAGCTACGAGCAGTACTTC. Amino acids: CASRPRDSYEQYF.

Ten or more counts support this clonotype. The DNA for the CDR3 is TGTGCCAGCAGCATAGACAGGAACACTGAAGCTTTCTTT. It specifies CASSIDRNTEAFF. V usage is TRBV7-2 and J usage is TRBJ1-1; a possible D gene is TRBD1 (5 bases). The CDR3 totals 13 residues. The germline gives CDR1 SGHTA, CDR2 FQGNSA. Trimming removed 5 bases from V and 1 base from J, with 8 bases in between.

This clonotype has ten or more counts. The chain links TRBV28 to TRBJ2-4; TRBD2 agrees at 10 bases. V lost 5 bases, J lost 1 base, and 2 bases stayed unmatched. Germline V gene sequence: CDR1 MDHEN, CDR2 SYDVKM. The CDR3 is 15 residues long. In nucleotides, the CDR3 is TGTGCCAGCAGTGTTAGCGGGGGGGCCAAAAACATTCAGTACTTC. It is translated as CASSVSGGAKNIQYF.

This chain links TRBV5-1 with TRBJ2-1; the D is unclear. Germline CDR1 and CDR2: SGHRS and YFSETQ. The V and J ends lost 0 bases and 3 bases respectively, with 10 bases between them. The CDR3 loop spans 15 amino acids. CDR3 in amino acids: CASSLGARVYNEQFF. The CDR3 bases are TGCGCCAGCAGCTTGGGGGCGAGAGTCTACAATGAGCAGTTCTTC.

V usage is TRBV29-1 and J usage is TRBJ2-1; 10 positions agree with TRBD2. CDR3 length: 13 amino acids. Germline assignment: CDR1 SQVTM and CDR2 ANQGSEA. The CDR3 is CNILAGGSNEQFF. The CDR3 nucleotides are TGCAATATTTTAGCGGGGGGTAGCAATGAGCAGTTCTTC.